This T cell receptor beta chain is from a study of OX40 agonist ivuxolimab in advanced cancers. Libraries were prepared by immunoSEQ multiplex PCR; TCRdb keeps only in-frame clonotypes and omits some of them. The data show approximately 90,000 clones, approximately 91% seen once. The CDR3 runs 14 residues. V usage is TRBV21-1 and J usage is TRBJ2-7; no DNA check was done on the table's D call, TRBD1. TRBV21-1 is a documented pseudogene. This material consisted of CD4+ or CD8+ T cells sorted from blood, taken in a trial of the OX40 agonist ivuxolimab. This clonotype was sampled from an adult with an advanced solid tumor such as melanoma, head and neck, liver or kidney cancer. For the CDR3, the DNA is TGTGCCAGCAGCATACAGGGAATCTCCTACGAGCAGTACTTC. Its protein is CASSIQGISYEQYF.